This T cell receptor (beta chain) was captured by sequencing in a study of blood T cell repertoires in COVID-19 (TCRdb year 2020). About the full investigation: The collaborator samples originated in the United States, Italy and Spain and spanned the acute and convalescent phases of COVID-19. Deeply sampled blood TCRbeta repertoires from subjects exposed to, actively infected with, or recovered from COVID-19 were included in the dataset. Where HLA class I and class II types were available, the types were taken from metadata supplied by the sample provider, not from assay-based typing. The repertoires were released in a freely available public database meant as a resource for research on the immune response to SARS-CoV-2. The prospective study material was composed of cDNA or gDNA derived from T cells, B-cell-depleted T cells, or PBMCs. The samples were drawn from the first 160 participants of the ongoing ImmuneRACE study and from some 1,300 subjects provided by 6 global collaborators. Nearly every sample came with metadata listing a de-identified subject ID, COVID-19 status, age in years and sex. Results and caveats for the whole study, not just this receptor: The amount of clinical and demographic metadata varied by source and participant and was provided uncurated.

Whole blood was collected in K2EDTA tubes by collaborating institutions according to the institutions' own protocols. For TCRbeta analysis, collaborators shipped samples as frozen whole blood, isolated PBMCs, or DNA extracted from either of those sample types. TCRbeta CDR3 regions were amplified from genomic DNA using the immunoSEQ Assay, a bias-controlled multiplex PCR. The original methods were these. Within the assay, amplification of reference gene primers was used to estimate how many nucleated cells each sample contained. To quantify the absolute abundance of each unique TCRbeta CDR3 rearrangement, sequence reads were collapsed and filtered. For each sample, productive Simpson clonality was calculated as the square root of Simpson's diversity index across productive rearrangements. Imported from immuneACCESS, the table was reduced by TCRdb to in-frame sequences with V and J called. These copies leave out some clones; in studies compared against another copy, an unresolved V gene accounts for under half, and the cause of the remainder is not known. For V, J and clone size, that table is used; D and trimming come from the DNA. This sample holds around 230,000 clones; about 83% were observed only once. The ten largest make up approximately 7.4% of the sample.

The CDR3 runs 14 residues from the cysteine to the phenylalanine. The entry retains the CDR3 DNA only, 42 bases that are in frame from base 1. The germline V gene gives CDR1 as SNHLY and CDR2 as FYNNEI. Deletion took 6 bases off V and 2 bases off J, with a span of 12 bases between the germline ends. Note on this clone: The clone's antigen remains unknown. No clone much larger than this one lies a single base away; base qualities are absent.

This sequence originates from a woman in her 50s with acute or convalescent COVID-19. The sequencing sample was made of peripheral blood. In this chain, TRBV2 is recombined with TRBJ2-3; perhaps TRBD1 is the D gene, with 6 bases matching. CDR3 reads: CASRVGGITDTQYF. The DNA is as follows: TGTGCCAGCAGGGTAGGGGGAATCACAGATACGCAGTATTTT. With all but the CDR3 taken from the reference TRBV2 and TRBJ2-3 genes, the full variable domain is: EPEVTQTPSHQVTQMGQEVILRCVPISNHLYFYWYRQILGQKVEFLVSFYNNEISEKSEIFDDQFSVERPDGSNFTLKIRSTKLEDSAMYFCASRVGGITDTQYFGPGTRLTVL.